This T cell receptor (beta chain) was identified in a study of T cells in Graves' hyperthyroidism and ophthalmopathy. CDR1 SEHNR and CDR2 FQNEAQ come from the germline V gene (reference sequence). Trimming shortened V by 2 bases and J by 1 base, and 2 bases separated the two germline ends. CDR3 length: 12 amino acids. The investigators amplified TCR beta CDR3 regions from RNA transcripts. The TCR CDR3 first-round RT-PCR relied on the HTBI primer set. TCRdb fed the multiplex PCR reads into MiXCR, producing one record per CDR3 protein. The data show about 250,000 distinct CDR3 sequences, with 20% to 25% seen just once and approximately 60% held by the top ten. Uncontrolled infections, other autoimmune diseases, pregnancy or lactation led to exclusion of patients.

The source of this sequence is a man in his thirties or forties with Graves' ophthalmopathy. Sequencing was done on a sample of blood. The J gene is TRBJ1-2, the V gene TRBV7-9; D uncertain. The chain's CDR3 is CASSLYNYGYTF. As DNA, the CDR3 is TGTGCCAGCAGCTTATATAACTATGGCTACACCTTC.